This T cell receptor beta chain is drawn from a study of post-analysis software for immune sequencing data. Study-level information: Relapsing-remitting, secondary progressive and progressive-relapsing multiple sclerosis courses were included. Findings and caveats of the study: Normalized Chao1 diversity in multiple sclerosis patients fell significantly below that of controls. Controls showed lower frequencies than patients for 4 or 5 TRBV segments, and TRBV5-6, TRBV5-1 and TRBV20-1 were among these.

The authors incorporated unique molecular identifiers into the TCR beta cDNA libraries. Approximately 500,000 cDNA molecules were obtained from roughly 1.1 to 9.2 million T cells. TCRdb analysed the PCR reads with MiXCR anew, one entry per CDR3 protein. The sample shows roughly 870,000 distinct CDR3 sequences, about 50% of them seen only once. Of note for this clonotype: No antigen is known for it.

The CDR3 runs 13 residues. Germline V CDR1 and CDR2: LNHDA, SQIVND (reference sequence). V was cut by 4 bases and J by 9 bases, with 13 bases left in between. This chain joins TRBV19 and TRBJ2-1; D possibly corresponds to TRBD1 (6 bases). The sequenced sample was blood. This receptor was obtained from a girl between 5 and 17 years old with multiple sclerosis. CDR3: CASSNRAGSEQFF. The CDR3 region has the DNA TGTGCCAGTAGTAACAGGGCAGGGAGTGAGCAGTTCTTC.